The rows below give T cell receptor beta chains drawn from one sample of a study of T cell clonotyping in hematopoietic cell transplantation. Some clones are missing from TCRdb's copy, which holds only in-frame ones; the method was immunoSEQ multiplex PCR. The data contain around 28,000 clones, about four fifths of them singletons. The material was peripheral blood mononuclear cells, obtained before stem cell transplant. The origin of the receptors is a man aged 35 to 55 with acute myeloid leukemia. Some clones in this sample may be carry-over from other donors' samples. CDR3s include the opening cysteine and the closing phenylalanine or tryptophan. A D gene is named only where the DNA matches it firmly. A row's size may be missing; if present it is once, few, many or a size class.

>NA|TRBV6-5|TRBJ1-1|NA
TGTGCCAGCAGCGTAGTGGGTGGTACTGAAGCTTTCTTT
CASSVVGGTEAFF
>TRBD2|TRBV7-8|TRBJ2-7|NA
TGTGCCAGCAGCAGTCCGGGACTAGCGGTTACCTACGAGCAGTACTTC
CASSSPGLAVTYEQYF
>NA|TRBV28|TRBJ1-5|NA
TGTGCCAGCAGTGCCTTCCGGGACACGAATCAGCCCCAGCATTTT
CASSAFRDTNQPQHF
>NA|TRBV5-1|TRBJ2-5|NA
TGCGCCAGCAGCTTGGAGTTACCGTTCCAAGAGACCCAGTACTTC
CASSLELPFQETQYF
>NA|TRBV27|TRBJ1-2|NA
TGTGCCAGCAGTTTGAGAGGGGCCACCCTTAACTATGGCTACACCTTC
CASSLRGATLNYGYTF
>TRBD2|TRBV7-9|TRBJ2-7|NA
TGTGCCAGCAGCTATCCGGGACTAGTTTTTCGCGAGCAGTACTTC
CASSYPGLVFREQYF
>NA|TRBV11-3|TRBJ2-2|NA
TGTGCCAGCAGCTTGGGCCTCTCGAGCACCGGGGAGCTGTTTTTT
CASSLGLSSTGELFF
>NA|TRBV7-6|TRBJ2-2|once
TGTGCCAGCAGCTTTCTTGCGGGGGAGCTGTTTTTT
CASSFLAGELFF
>TRBD1|TRBV5-1|TRBJ2-3|NA
TGCGCCAGCAGTGCGTCGGGACAGGGCGCTAGCACAGATACGCAGTATTTT
CASSASGQGASTDTQYF
>NA|TRBV7-9|TRBJ2-1|NA
TGTGCCAGCAGCTTAAGCCCCAGCCCCTACAATGAGCAGTTCTTC
CASSLSPSPYNEQFF
>NA|TRBV5-6|TRBJ1-1|NA
TGTGCCAGCAGCTTGGTGGGGACTGAAGCTTTCTTT
CASSLVGTEAFF
>NA|TRBV9|TRBJ2-1|NA
TGTGCCAGCAGCGTAGCTACAGGGGGGGGTGAGCAGTTCTTC
CASSVATGGGEQFF